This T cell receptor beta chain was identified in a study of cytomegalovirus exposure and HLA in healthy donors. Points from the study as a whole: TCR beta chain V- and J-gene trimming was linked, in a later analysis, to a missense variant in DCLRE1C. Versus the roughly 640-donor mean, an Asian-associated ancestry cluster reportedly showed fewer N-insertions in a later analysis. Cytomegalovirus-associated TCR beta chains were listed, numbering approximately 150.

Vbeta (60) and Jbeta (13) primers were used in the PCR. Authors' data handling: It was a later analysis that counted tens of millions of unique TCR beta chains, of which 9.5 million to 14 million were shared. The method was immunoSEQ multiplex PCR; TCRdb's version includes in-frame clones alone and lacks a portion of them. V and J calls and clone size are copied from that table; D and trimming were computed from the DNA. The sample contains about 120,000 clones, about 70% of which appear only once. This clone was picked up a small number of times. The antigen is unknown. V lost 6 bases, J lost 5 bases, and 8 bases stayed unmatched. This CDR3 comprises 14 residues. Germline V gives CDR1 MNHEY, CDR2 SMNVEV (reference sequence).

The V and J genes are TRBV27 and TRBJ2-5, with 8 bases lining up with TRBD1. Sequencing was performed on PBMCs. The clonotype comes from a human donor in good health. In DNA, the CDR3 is TGTGCCAGCAGATTTCAGGGGGCTCGGGAGACCCAGTACTTC. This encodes CASRFQGARETQYF.